These 2 T cell receptor beta chains were sequenced from one sample in a study of cytomegalovirus exposure and HLA in healthy donors. Sequencing used immunoSEQ multiplex PCR; TCRdb keeps in-frame clones, though not all of them. This sample carries around 170,000 clones, 70% to 90% of them seen once, and the ten largest clones take 2.5% to 3%. Material for sequencing was PBMCs. The receptors originated from a man aged 18 to 30 in good health and CMV-seronegative.

There are a few counts of this clone. The chain carries TRBV5-5 and TRBJ2-4; 7 bases match TRBD1. This CDR3 spans 15 amino acids. Germline V lookup: CDR1 SGHKS, CDR2 YYEKEE (reference sequence). The junction had 11 bases not matched to a gene; V was cut back by 2 bases and J by 9 bases. CDR3 nucleotides: TGTGCCAGCAGCTTCCAGACAGGGTCCCCCTTCATTCAGTACTTC. Translating gives CASSFQTGSPFIQYF. The full variable domain, rest sourced from reference TRBV5-5 and TRBJ2-4, is DAGVTQSPTHLIKTRGQQVTLRCSPISGHKSVSWYQQVLGQGPQFIFQYYEKEERGRGNFPDRFSARQFPNYSSELNVNALLLGDSALYLCASSFQTGSPFIQYFGAGTRLSVL.

This clone was detected only a few times. This chain uses TRBV27 with TRBJ2-2, with D possibly being TRBD2 (6 bases). Germline V lookup: CDR1 MNHEY, CDR2 SMNVEV (reference sequence). V lost 4 bases to trimming and J lost 5 bases, with 11 bases between them. CDR3 length: 14 amino acids. In DNA, the CDR3 is TGTGCCAGCAGTTGGCGGGGTCGAACCGGGGAGCTGTTTTTT. It yields the protein CASSWRGRTGELFF.